These T cell receptor beta chains were read from a single sample in a study of identical twins. TCRdb reprocessed the 5' RACE reads via MiXCR and lists one record per CDR3 protein. The sample has about 790,000 distinct CDR3 sequences, 15% to 20% seen once; the top ten hold roughly 14%. This sample was shared with a second study, whose subject was T cells expressing NK-cell markers.

The material sequenced was PBMCs. The origin of the receptors is a woman aged 18-29 years in good health. Each CDR3 is given with its conserved first and last residue. A D gene is named only where the DNA matches it firmly. Clone size is not always given. Where it is, it says once, few, many or a class for expanded clones.

DNA: TGCGCCAGCAGCTTGTCGGAACCCACAGATACGCAGTATTTT; CDR3: CASSLSEPTDTQYF; size: few; V: TRBV5-1; D: -; J: TRBJ2-3
DNA: TGCAGTGCTAGAGATCAAGGACTAGCGGGAGAACAGTTCTTC; CDR3: CSARDQGLAGEQFF; size: -; V: TRBV20-1; D: TRBD2; J: TRBJ2-1
DNA: TGTGCCAGCACCCTCCGAGCTGGAAACACCATATATTTT; CDR3: CASTLRAGNTIYF; size: few; V: TRBV6-2/TRBV6-3; D: -; J: TRBJ1-3
DNA: TGCGCCAGCAGTCGGACTCTCTTAGCTAACTATGGCTACACCTTC; CDR3: CASSRTLLANYGYTF; size: few; V: TRBV10-2; D: -; J: TRBJ1-2
DNA: TGTGCCAGCAGCAAGGGGGGCGTTGACATTCAGTACTTC; CDR3: CASSKGGVDIQYF; size: -; V: TRBV2; D: -; J: TRBJ2-4
DNA: TGCAGTGCTGAACTCCAGCCCTCTAGCACAGATACGCAGTATTTT; CDR3: CSAELQPSSTDTQYF; size: few; V: TRBV20-1; D: -; J: TRBJ2-3
DNA: TGTGCCAGCACGACCGCTCCGGGACACCTCCAAGAGACCCAGTACTTC; CDR3: CASTTAPGHLQETQYF; size: few; V: TRBV6-1; D: -; J: TRBJ2-5
DNA: TGTGCCAGCACCTTGGGGGGGTCTGGCTACACCTTC; CDR3: CASTLGGSGYTF; size: -; V: TRBV12-3/TRBV12-4; D: -; J: TRBJ1-2
DNA: TGCAGTGCTCCCCTAGACGGGGAGCTGTTTTTT; CDR3: CSAPLDGELFF; size: few; V: TRBV20-1; D: -; J: TRBJ2-2
DNA: TGTGCCAGCAGCCCCATCGACAGGGGTTCAACCTACGAGCAGTACTTC; CDR3: CASSPIDRGSTYEQYF; size: many; V: TRBV12-3/TRBV12-4; D: TRBD1; J: TRBJ2-7
DNA: TGTGCCAGCAGTTTAATCCTCGGGAACACTGAAGCTTTCTTT; CDR3: CASSLILGNTEAFF; size: few; V: TRBV27; D: -; J: TRBJ1-1
DNA: TGTGCCAGCAGCGCCAGACAGAAGCAAGAGACCCAGTACTTC; CDR3: CASSARQKQETQYF; size: -; V: TRBV9; D: -; J: TRBJ2-5
DNA: TGCAGTGCTACGGGACAGGGGGCCTCGGTGGGCTACACCTTC; CDR3: CSATGQGASVGYTF; size: -; V: TRBV20-1; D: TRBD1; J: TRBJ1-2
DNA: TGTGCTAGCAGTTCTGGGTACAGGCGACAAGAGACCCAGTACTTC; CDR3: CASSSGYRRQETQYF; size: -; V: TRBV7-7; D: -; J: TRBJ2-5
DNA: TGTGCCAGCAGTGTCGGCAGGACCCGTCCCCCCTTC; CDR3: CASSVGRTRPPF; size: few; V: TRBV2; D: -; J: TRBJ2-5
DNA: TGTGCCAGCAGCCAACTCGTACGGTCACCCCTCCACTTT; CDR3: CASSQLVRSPLHF; size: -; V: TRBV3-1; D: -; J: TRBJ1-6
DNA: TGTGCCAGCAGGGAATTCTCTGGGGCCAACGTCCTGACTTTC; CDR3: CASREFSGANVLTF; size: few; V: TRBV7-6; D: -; J: TRBJ2-6
DNA: TGTGCCACCAGCAGTGACAGCACCGGGGAGCTGTTTTTT; CDR3: CATSSDSTGELFF; size: -; V: TRBV15; D: -; J: TRBJ2-2
DNA: TGTGCCAGCAGTTTAAATTCCCCCGAGCAGTACTTC; CDR3: CASSLNSPEQYF; size: -; V: TRBV12-3/TRBV12-4; D: -; J: TRBJ2-7
DNA: TGTGCCAGCAGCCAAGATCAATCGGGGATTGGTTATGGCTACACCTTC; CDR3: CASSQDQSGIGYGYTF; size: many; V: TRBV3-1; D: -; J: TRBJ1-2
DNA: TGCAGTGCCCGGTATTCCCAGGGAGCCTACGAGCAGTACTTC; CDR3: CSARYSQGAYEQYF; size: -; V: TRBV20-1; D: -; J: TRBJ2-7
DNA: TGTGCCAGCAGTTACTTTCGACTCTCAGGCATTAATGAGCAGTTCTTC; CDR3: CASSYFRLSGINEQFF; size: -; V: TRBV6-5; D: -; J: TRBJ2-1
DNA: TGTGCCAGCAGTTACTCGTATCAGGGGAATAATTCACCCCTCCACTTT; CDR3: CASSYSYQGNNSPLHF; size: -; V: TRBV6-5; D: -; J: TRBJ1-6
DNA: TGTGCCACCAGCCGGGTCCTGCCCGGGTACAATGAGCAGTTCTTC; CDR3: CATSRVLPGYNEQFF; size: -; V: TRBV15; D: -; J: TRBJ2-1
DNA: TGTGCCATCAGTACTGACGGCTATGGCTACACCTTC; CDR3: CAISTDGYGYTF; size: -; V: TRBV10-3; D: -; J: TRBJ1-2
DNA: TGTGCCAGCAGACGCGACAGTACAGACGAGCAGTACTTC; CDR3: CASRRDSTDEQYF; size: -; V: TRBV7-9; D: -; J: TRBJ2-7
DNA: TGTGCCAGCAGTTTCGGACTAGCGGCGGCTCGGGAGCTGTTTTTT; CDR3: CASSFGLAAARELFF; size: -; V: TRBV27; D: TRBD2; J: TRBJ2-2
DNA: TGCGCCAGCAGCTTGGAGGCAGAATATGGCTACACCTTC; CDR3: CASSLEAEYGYTF; size: -; V: TRBV5-1; D: -; J: TRBJ1-2
DNA: TGTGCCACCAGCAGAGATGAAGGCCCCCCGCAGTATTTT; CDR3: CATSRDEGPPQYF; size: -; V: TRBV15; D: -; J: TRBJ2-3
DNA: TGTGCCACCAGTGACCTAGCGGGAGAAGGGGGCACAGATACGCAGTATTTT; CDR3: CATSDLAGEGGTDTQYF; size: few; V: TRBV24-1; D: TRBD2; J: TRBJ2-3
DNA: TGTGCCAGCAGCTTTAGAGCGTATGATGAGCAGTTCTTC; CDR3: CASSFRAYDEQFF; size: few; V: TRBV7-2; D: -; J: TRBJ2-1
DNA: TGTGCCAGCAGTGAAGCCCTAGCGGGGGGCGAGCAGTACTTC; CDR3: CASSEALAGGEQYF; size: -; V: TRBV2; D: TRBD2; J: TRBJ2-7
DNA: TGTGCCAGCAGTGGTCCCTATGGACAGGGACATGGCTACACCTTC; CDR3: CASSGPYGQGHGYTF; size: -; V: TRBV2; D: TRBD1; J: TRBJ1-2
DNA: TGTGCCATCAGTGAGCCCCAACAGGGGAACTATGGCTACACCTTC; CDR3: CAISEPQQGNYGYTF; size: -; V: TRBV10-3; D: TRBD1; J: TRBJ1-2
DNA: TGTGCCAGCAGCTACACTAGCGGGGGGGCCGAGGGAATAGATACGCAGTATTTT; CDR3: CASSYTSGGAEGIDTQYF; size: few; V: TRBV3-1; D: TRBD2; J: TRBJ2-3
DNA: TGTGCCAGCAGTTACTCGATTTCGGGAAGCTATGGCTACACCTTC; CDR3: CASSYSISGSYGYTF; size: -; V: TRBV6-5; D: -; J: TRBJ1-2
DNA: TGCGCCAGCAGCTTTAGCGGGGGGTCACACAATGAGCAGTTCTTC; CDR3: CASSFSGGSHNEQFF; size: -; V: TRBV5-1; D: TRBD2; J: TRBJ2-1
DNA: TGTGCCAGCAGTTCCGCCCTCACGGATACGCAGTATTTT; CDR3: CASSSALTDTQYF; size: once; V: TRBV28; D: -; J: TRBJ2-3
DNA: TGTGCCAGCAGTTCAGGACAACCCGCCGAGCAGTACTTC; CDR3: CASSSGQPAEQYF; size: few; V: TRBV6-5; D: -; J: TRBJ2-7